The TCR beta chain under discussion was sequenced for a study of blood T cell repertoires in COVID-19. Whole-study context: Sources were T cells, B-cell-depleted T cells, or PBMCs; the material itself was cDNA or gDNA.

The V end lost 5 bases, the J end lost 0 bases, and 10 bases lay between the germline ends. Per the germline V gene, CDR1 is LNHDA and CDR2 is SQIVND (reference sequence). The CDR3 runs 15 residues. In the authors' workflow: Reference gene primer amplification gave estimated nucleated cell counts. Libraries were prepared by immunoSEQ multiplex PCR; TCRdb keeps only in-frame clonotypes and omits some of them. The DNA gave D and trimming, while V, J and clone size come from that table. The profile shows under 250,000 clones, about 80% of them singletons. The material sequenced was peripheral blood. The TCR sequence derives from a man older than 75 with acute or convalescent COVID-19. The chain uses TRBV19 and TRBJ2-2, with D tentatively TRBD1 (6 bases). CDR3: CASSPGHTNTGELFF. The CDR3, as DNA: TGTGCCAGTAGTCCGGGACATACGAACACCGGGGAGCTGTTTTTT.